This T cell receptor beta chain was documented in a study of blood T cell repertoires in COVID-19. Only in-frame clones appear in the TCRdb table, and some are missing; sequencing was by immunoSEQ multiplex PCR. The table records about 400,000 clones, approximately 86% of them present only once. Allocation to cohorts depended on clinical history reported by the participants. Specimen: PBMCs or T cells enriched from blood (not recorded which). The TCR was taken from a woman in her thirties or forties with acute COVID-19.

CDR3 residues: CASSQVLQGADNEQFF. In DNA, the CDR3 is TGCGCCAGCAGCCAAGTCCTACAGGGGGCGGACAATGAGCAGTTCTTC. The rearrangement links TRBV4-1 to TRBJ2-1, with 9 bases aligning to TRBD1. There are 16 residues in the CDR3. V dropped 1 base and J dropped 5; count of bases not matched to a gene: 6. CDR1 and CDR2 from the germline V gene are MGHRA and YSYEKL.